The sequence of this T cell receptor beta chain was determined in a study of cytomegalovirus exposure and HLA in healthy donors. At the level of the study: The 120 validation repertoires, a later analysis reported, used the same platform as the 550 to 700 repertoires from the first cohort.

Overall study results and limits: Cytomegalovirus-associated status was assigned to approximately 160 TCR beta chains.

This CDR3 has 17 amino acids. V lost 3 bases and J 9 bases, leaving 24 bases between the germline ends. The germline V gene encodes CDR1 LNHDA and CDR2 SQIVND (reference sequence). About this clone: Antigen specificity is unknown.

TCRdb's table, derived via immunoSEQ multiplex PCR, lists solely in-frame clones and lacks some. This sample has tens of thousands of clones, with approximately 90% found just once. This receptor was identified in a man between 18 and 29 years old in good health and CMV-seronegative. Sequencing used PBMCs. The chain combines TRBV19 with TRBJ1-5, with D perhaps matching TRBD1 (6 bases). The CDR3 sequence: CASSIRGGRAQSPPQHF. In nucleotides, the CDR3 is TGTGCCAGTAGTATTAGGGGGGGGAGGGCGCAAAGTCCGCCCCAGCATTTT.